These 32 T cell receptor beta chains share one sample of origin, sequenced in a study of blood T cell repertoires in COVID-19. Only in-frame clones appear in the TCRdb table, and some are missing; sequencing was by immunoSEQ multiplex PCR. Altogether about 27,000 clones are present, around four fifths being singletons, with the ten largest covering 67%. The specimen sequenced was peripheral blood. All receptors come from a man aged 65 to 79 with acute or convalescent COVID-19.

The CDR3 sequence: CASSLGGTGDTQYF. The CDR3 region has the DNA TGCGCCAGCAGCTTAGGAGGGACTGGAGATACGCAGTATTTT. This chain joins TRBV5-1 and TRBJ2-3; a possible D gene is TRBD2 (6 bases). Germline V lookup: CDR1 SGHRS, CDR2 YFSETQ. V dropped 2 bases and J dropped 5 bases, with 12 bases sitting between them. This CDR3 region has 14 residues.

This chain links TRBV19 with TRBJ1-2, with D unresolved. This CDR3 is built from 15 residues. With 3 bases removed from V and 1 base from J, the gap between germline ends came to 12 bases. Germline CDR1 is LNHDA and CDR2 is SQIVND (reference sequence). The DNA for the CDR3 is TGTGCCAGTAGTATGCTGCTAGGACTTAACTATGGCTACACCTTC. It codes for CASSMLLGLNYGYTF.

The sample holds a few counts of this clone. The rearrangement uses TRBV7-9 and TRBJ2-3, with TRBD1 as a possible D gene (6 bases). Trimming shortened V by 5 bases and J by 2 bases, and 11 bases separated the two germline ends. Germline-derived CDR1 and CDR2 are SEHNR and FQNEAQ (reference sequence). This CDR3 has 14 amino acids. As DNA, the CDR3 is TGTGCCAGCAGCCCTACAGGGAACACAGATACGCAGTATTTT. As protein: CASSPTGNTDTQYF.

Remarks on this clone: Other DNA sequences within the sample encode an identical CDR3. The chain is built from TRBV7-8 and TRBJ1-4; 9 bases are shared with TRBD1. CDR1 is SGHVS and CDR2 is FQNEAQ in the germline V gene. This CDR3 is 15 amino acids long. Trimming took 1 base from V and 7 from J; bases not matched to a gene: 4. Here the CDR3 DNA reads TGTGCCAGCAGCTTAGTGACAGGGGGTAGTGAAAAACTGTTTTTT. It encodes CASSLVTGGSEKLFF.

The chain combines TRBV11-2 with TRBJ2-7, with a possible D match to TRBD1 (5 bases). Germline V CDR1 and CDR2: SGHAT, FQNNGV. V was cut by 2 bases and J by 0 bases, with 20 bases left in between. CDR3 size: 18 residues. CDR3 DNA sequence: TGTGCCAGCAGCTTAAGGGGTGGGGCAGCCCGTTTCTCCTACGAGCAGTACTTC. Its translation: CASSLRGGAARFSYEQYF.

The chain uses TRBV3-1 (or the pseudogene TRBV3-2) and TRBJ1-4; D not certain. The V end lost 0 bases, the J end lost 11 bases, and 16 bases lay between the germline ends. The CDR3 has 15 residues. Germline V gives CDR1 LGHDT, CDR2 YNNKEL (reference sequence). The CDR3 coding sequence is TGTGCCAGCAGCCAAGACTCGGTTCGGGAGAGGAAACTGTTTTTT. It codes for CASSQDSVRERKLFF.

V usage is TRBV5-5 and J usage is TRBJ1-4; no definite D call. The CDR3 totals 14 residues. The V and J ends lost 2 bases and 8 bases respectively, with 13 bases between them. Germline V CDR1 and CDR2: SGHKS, YYEKEE (reference sequence). Here the CDR3 DNA reads TGTGCCAGCAGCTTTCAAGGCGGCAACGAAAAACTGTTTTTT. Amino acid sequence: CASSFQGGNEKLFF. The whole variable domain, filled in from reference TRBV5-5 and TRBJ1-4, reads DAGVTQSPTHLIKTRGQQVTLRCSPISGHKSVSWYQQVLGQGPQFIFQYYEKEERGRGNFPDRFSARQFPNYSSELNVNALLLGDSALYLCASSFQGGNEKLFFGSGTQLSVL.

In its sample, this clone was seen once. V usage is TRBV7-8 and J usage is TRBJ2-3; unclear D gene. Looked up from germline, CDR1 is SGHVS and CDR2 is FQNEAQ. Between the trimmed V and J ends, which lost 5 bases and 2 bases, there was a span of 5 bases. The CDR3 has 12 amino acids. CDR3 region: CASSPPTDTQYF. CDR3 DNA: TGTGCCAGCAGCCCTCCCACAGATACGCAGTATTTT.

The chain uses TRBV2 and TRBJ2-2; TRBD2 aligns across 9 bases. Germline CDR1 and CDR2: SNHLY and FYNNEI. Unmatched junction bases numbered 0, after V lost 4 bases and J lost 0 bases. The CDR3 covers 15 residues. The CDR3 DNA reads TGTGCCAGCAGTGGGACTAGCGCGAACACCGGGGAGCTGTTTTTT. This gives the protein CASSGTSANTGELFF.

The chain is built from TRBV10-3 and TRBJ2-2, with 14 bases lining up with TRBD2. Germline trimming cut 10 bases from V and 5 bases from J; bases unmatched to any gene: 9. This CDR3 region has 16 residues. Looked up from germline, CDR1 is ENHRY and CDR2 is SYGVKD. CDR3 nucleotides: TGTGCCACCGGGACTAGCGGGGGATCGGGGACCGGGGAGCTGTTTTTT. Its protein product is CATGTSGGSGTGELFF.

The chain couples TRBV5-5 to TRBJ1-3, with D perhaps TRBD1 (6 bases). The CDR3 has 14 amino acids. The V end lost 0 bases, the J end lost 4 bases, and 8 bases lay between the germline ends. Germline V gives CDR1 SGHKS, CDR2 YYEKEE (reference sequence). CDR3 in amino acids: CASSLDRAGNTIYF. CDR3 bases: TGTGCCAGCAGCTTGGACAGGGCCGGAAACACCATATATTTT. Full variable domain (missing parts from reference TRBV5-5 and TRBJ1-3): DAGVTQSPTHLIKTRGQQVTLRCSPISGHKSVSWYQQVLGQGPQFIFQYYEKEERGRGNFPDRFSARQFPNYSSELNVNALLLGDSALYLCASSLDRAGNTIYFGEGSWLTVV.

This clone was detected a few times. The gene calls are TRBV4-1 and TRBJ2-1, with a tentative D call TRBD2 (5 bases). Trimming shortened V by 0 bases and J by 4 bases, and 10 bases separated the two germline ends. The CDR3 length is 15 residues. Germline CDR1 is MGHRA and CDR2 is YSYEKL. The CDR3 nucleotides read TGCGCCAGCAGCCAAGATGACCGGGGTTACAATGAGCAGTTCTTC. This sequence encodes CASSQDDRGYNEQFF.

This chain connects TRBV18 to TRBJ1-1; no firm D call. The CDR3 sequence is 16 residues long. Germline lookup yields CDR1 KGHSH and CDR2 LQKENI. The V gene lost 5 bases and the J gene lost 0 bases, with 16 bases spanning the gap. CDR3: CASSGPGLIMNTEAFF. The CDR3 DNA follows: TGTGCCAGCTCAGGCCCGGGTCTTATCATGAACACTGAAGCTTTCTTT.

The chain is built from TRBV6-5 and TRBJ2-7; TRBD1 matches at 8 bases. The CDR3 is 15 residues long. Germline lookup yields CDR1 MNHEY and CDR2 SVGAGI. With 5 bases clipped from V and 5 bases from J, the junction kept 11 bases outside the gene matches. CDR3 loop: CASSQIPGGWNEQYF. CDR3 sequence (DNA): TGTGCCAGCAGTCAGATCCCAGGGGGCTGGAACGAGCAGTACTTC.

This chain joins TRBV30 and TRBJ1-6, with D tentatively TRBD1 (5 bases). The V end lost 8 bases, the J end lost 10 bases, and 15 bases lay between the germline ends. This CDR3 region has 12 residues. Germline assignment: CDR1 GTSNPN and CDR2 SVGIG (reference sequence). CDR3 nucleotide sequence: TGTGCCGGCCGCCCGAAGGGGTCACCCCTCCACTTT. It codes for CAGRPKGSPLHF.

This clone was observed a few times. This chain uses TRBV3-1 (or the pseudogene TRBV3-2) with TRBJ2-1, with a tentative D call TRBD2 (6 bases). Germline V gives CDR1 LGHDT, CDR2 YNNKEL (reference sequence). The V and J ends lost 4 bases and 10 bases respectively, with 14 bases between them. The CDR3 is made up of 13 amino acids. The DNA for the CDR3 is TGTGCCAGCAGCCTTCCTCTTAGCGGCGAGCAGTTCTTC. Translated, it gives CASSLPLSGEQFF.

The chain joins TRBV2 to TRBJ1-4; 7 bases are shared with TRBD1. The CDR3 covers 12 residues. With V trimmed by 10 bases and J by 4 bases, 3 bases remained unmatched. Germline assignment: CDR1 SNHLY and CDR2 FYNNEI. As DNA, the CDR3 is TGTGCCACCGGGACAGATAATGAAAAACTGTTTTTT. Its protein product is CATGTDNEKLFF.

This clone was observed a few times. The chain is built from TRBV6-6 and TRBJ1-6; no clear D gene. There are 16 residues in the CDR3. V shed 2 bases and J shed 0 bases, with 8 bases lying between them. Germline V gene lookup returns CDR1 MNHNY and CDR2 SVGAGI (reference sequence). This chain's CDR3 is CASSYSPGSYNSPLHF. In DNA form, the CDR3 reads TGTGCCAGCAGTTACAGTCCGGGCTCCTATAATTCACCCCTCCACTTT.

The gene calls are TRBV7-9 and TRBJ2-2; D possibly corresponds to TRBD2 (6 bases). Germline CDR1 reads SEHNR; CDR2 reads FQNEAQ (reference sequence). The V end was cut by 5 bases, the J end by 0 bases, with 16 bases between. The CDR3 spans 17 residues. The CDR3 loop is CASSPRGGGSNTGELFF. In nucleotides, the CDR3 is TGTGCCAGCAGCCCCCGGGGTGGAGGGTCGAACACCGGGGAGCTGTTTTTT.

The table lists this clone with a few counts. One end of the junction fails to match germline, which may point to a read error. The chain employs TRBV15 and TRBJ2-5; D is undetermined. Germline-derived CDR1 and CDR2 are LNHNV and YYDKDF (reference sequence). This CDR3 is 15 amino acids long. DNA for the CDR3: TGTGCCACCAGCAGAGATCAGGTACTTCAAGGGACCCAGTACTTC. It yields the protein CATSRDQVLQGTQYF. Variable domain in full (rest from reference TRBV15 and TRBJ2-5): DAMVIQNPRYQVTQFGKPVTLSCSQTLNHNVMYWYQQKSSQAPKLLFHYYDKDFNNEADTPDNFQSRRPNTSFCFLDIRSPGLGDTAMYLCATSRDQVLQGTQYFGPGTRLLVL.

The rearrangement links TRBV5-5 to TRBJ1-2; 7 bases map to TRBD1. The CDR3 is 13 amino acids. Germline V gives CDR1 SGHKS, CDR2 YYEKEE (reference sequence). V shed 4 bases, J shed 3 bases, and the junction held 3 bases outside the gene matches. The CDR3 nucleotides are TGTGCCAGCAGCCATACAGGGGACTATGGCTACACCTTC. It encodes CASSHTGDYGYTF.

CDR3 DNA sequence: TGTGCCAGCAGCCTTAGCAGTAACGAGGCCGGGGAGCTGTTTTTT. It is translated as CASSLSSNEAGELFF. The rearrangement joins TRBV7-2 to TRBJ2-2; D uncertain. The germline V gene has CDR1 SGHTA and CDR2 FQGNSA. The ends were cut back, 5 bases at V and 6 bases at J, with 16 bases in the middle. The CDR3 covers 15 residues.

The chain links TRBV19 to TRBJ1-2; 8 nucleotides match TRBD1. Germline V lookup: CDR1 LNHDA, CDR2 SQIVND (reference sequence). The CDR3 totals 13 residues. V shed 5 bases, J shed 6 bases, and the junction held 5 bases outside the gene matches. The CDR3 nucleotides read TGTGCCAGTAGTCGGACAGGGATGGATGGCTACACCTTC. This translates into CASSRTGMDGYTF.

The chain employs TRBV27 and TRBJ1-1, with D uncertain. The V and J ends lost 6 bases and 10 bases respectively, with 12 bases between them. This CDR3 region has 11 residues. The germline V gene has CDR1 MNHEY and CDR2 SMNVEV (reference sequence). CDR3 sequence reads: CASSREGVAFF. Here the CDR3 DNA reads TGTGCCAGCAGCCGGGAGGGTGTAGCTTTCTTT.

The V call is TRBV19, the J call TRBJ1-2, with a tentative D call TRBD1 (5 bases). The CDR3 loop spans 18 amino acids. Deletions cut 5 bases from V and 2 bases from J, with 24 bases between. In germline, CDR1 is LNHDA, CDR2 SQIVND (reference sequence). The CDR3 DNA follows: TGTGCCAGTAGTTACCTTGGAGCCACGGGACTAAAAAACTATGGCTACACCTTC. This encodes CASSYLGATGLKNYGYTF.

This clone was detected only once. The CDR3 DNA reads as TGTGCCAGCTCACCCTCGGGGGACTATGGCTACACCTTC. This sequence encodes CASSPSGDYGYTF. The gene calls are TRBV18 and TRBJ1-2, with TRBD1 as a possible D gene (5 bases). The V end was cut by 3 bases, the J end by 3 bases, with 8 bases between. The CDR3 loop spans 13 amino acids. In germline, CDR1 is KGHSH, CDR2 LQKENI.

CDR3 in amino acids: CASSSSPGTVYNEQFF. CDR3 sequence (DNA): TGTGCCAGCAGTTCCTCCCCGGGGACAGTGTACAATGAGCAGTTCTTC. The rearrangement links TRBV6-2 or TRBV6-3 to TRBJ2-1; 7 bases line up with TRBD1. J gave up 4 bases and V 4 bases, and 10 bases lay outside the gene matches. The CDR3 has 16 residues. Germline-derived CDR1 and CDR2 are MNHEY and SVGEGT.

The V and J genes are TRBV11-2 and TRBJ1-1; tentative D call: TRBD1 (6 bases). The V and J ends lost 1 base and 4 bases respectively, with 13 bases between them. CDR1 SGHAT and CDR2 FQNNGV come from the germline V gene. The CDR3 spans 15 residues. The CDR3 region has the DNA TGTGCCAGCAGCTTAGGAGGGGGTAGTGGCACTGAAGCTTTCTTT. This sequence encodes CASSLGGGSGTEAFF.

The CDR3 DNA is TGTGCCAGCAGCCGGACCATTACAGGGCCTGGGTACGAGCAGTACTTC. It is translated as CASSRTITGPGYEQYF. The gene calls are TRBV7-8 and TRBJ2-7; TRBD1 is a possible D gene (6 bases). The V gene's germline CDR1 is SGHVS and CDR2 FQNEAQ. The CDR3 has 16 amino acids. The ends were cut back, 5 bases at V and 4 bases at J, with 21 bases in the middle.

This clone came up a few times. The J gene is TRBJ1-1, the V gene TRBV4-3, with 10 bases matching TRBD1. V lost 5 bases and J lost 4; bases outside the gene matches: 7. In germline, CDR1 is LGHNA, CDR2 YSLEER. The CDR3 extends over 15 amino acids. DNA for the CDR3: TGCGCCAGCAGCTTTTTCGGACAGGGGGGCACTGAAGCTTTCTTT. This codes for CASSFFGQGGTEAFF.

V gene TRBV28 combines with J gene TRBJ1-3; D is unclear. The CDR3 totals 13 residues. V dropped 5 bases and J dropped 0 bases, with 5 bases sitting between them. Per germline, CDR1 MDHEN and CDR2 SYDVKM. CDR3 sequence reads: CASSPLSGNTIYF. The CDR3 DNA reads as TGTGCCAGCAGTCCCCTCTCTGGAAACACCATATATTTT.

This clone was seen at least ten times. The chain is built from TRBV11-1 and TRBJ1-2, with D possibly being TRBD1 (5 bases). V lost 3 bases, J lost 2 bases, and 10 bases lay in between. This CDR3 comprises 14 residues. Looked up from germline, CDR1 is SGHAT and CDR2 is FQDESV (reference sequence). CDR3 in amino acids: CASSFTGSNYGYTF. Written as DNA, the CDR3 is TGTGCCAGCAGCTTTACAGGTTCGAACTATGGCTACACCTTC.